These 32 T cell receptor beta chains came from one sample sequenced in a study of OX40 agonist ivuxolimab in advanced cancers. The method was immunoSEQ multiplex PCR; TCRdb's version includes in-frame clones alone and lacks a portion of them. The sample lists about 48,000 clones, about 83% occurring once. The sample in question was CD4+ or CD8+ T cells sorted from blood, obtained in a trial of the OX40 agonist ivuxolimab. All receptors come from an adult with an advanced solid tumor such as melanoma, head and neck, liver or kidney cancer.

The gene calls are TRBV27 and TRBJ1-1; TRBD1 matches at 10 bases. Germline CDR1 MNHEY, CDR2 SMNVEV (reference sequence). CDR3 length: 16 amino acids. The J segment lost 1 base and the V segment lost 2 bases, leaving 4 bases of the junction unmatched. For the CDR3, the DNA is TGTGCCAGCAGTTTAATTGGGGACAGGGGGAACACTGAAGCTTTCTTT. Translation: CASSLIGDRGNTEAFF.

DNA for the CDR3: TGTGCCAGCAGCGGGACAGGGAACACCGGGGAGCTGTTTTTT. Its protein product is CASSGTGNTGELFF. The J gene is TRBJ2-2, the V gene TRBV7-9, with 8 bases matching TRBD1. The CDR3 totals 14 residues. Trimming removed 5 bases from V and 1 base from J; junction bases left unmatched: 0. Germline CDR1 and CDR2: SEHNR and FQNEAQ (reference sequence).

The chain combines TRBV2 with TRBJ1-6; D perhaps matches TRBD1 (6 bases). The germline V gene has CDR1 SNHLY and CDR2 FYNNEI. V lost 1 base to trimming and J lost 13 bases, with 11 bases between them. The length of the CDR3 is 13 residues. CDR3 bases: TGTGCCAGCAGTGAAGAGGGGGGGTGGCCCCTCCACTTT. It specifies CASSEEGGWPLHF.

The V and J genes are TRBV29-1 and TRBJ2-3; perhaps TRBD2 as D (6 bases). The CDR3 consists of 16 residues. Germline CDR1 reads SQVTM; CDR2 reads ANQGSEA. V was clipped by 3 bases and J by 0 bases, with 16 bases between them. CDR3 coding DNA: TGCAGCGTTGAGGGTAGCGGTAAACCTAGCACAGATACGCAGTATTTT. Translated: CSVEGSGKPSTDTQYF.

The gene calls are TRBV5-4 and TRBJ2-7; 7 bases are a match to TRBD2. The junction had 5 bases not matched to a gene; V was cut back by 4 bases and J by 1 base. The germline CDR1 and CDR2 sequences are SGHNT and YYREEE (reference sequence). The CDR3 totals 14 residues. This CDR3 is CASSPGTMSYEQYF. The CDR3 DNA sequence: TGTGCCAGCAGCCCCGGGACTATGTCCTACGAGCAGTACTTC.

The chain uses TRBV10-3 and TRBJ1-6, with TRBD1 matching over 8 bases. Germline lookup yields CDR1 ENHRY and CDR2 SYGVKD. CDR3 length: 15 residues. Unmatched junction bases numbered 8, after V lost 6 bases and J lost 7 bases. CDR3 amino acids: CAIRVTGVQNSPLHF. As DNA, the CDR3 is TGTGCCATCAGGGTGACAGGGGTACAGAATTCACCCCTCCACTTT.

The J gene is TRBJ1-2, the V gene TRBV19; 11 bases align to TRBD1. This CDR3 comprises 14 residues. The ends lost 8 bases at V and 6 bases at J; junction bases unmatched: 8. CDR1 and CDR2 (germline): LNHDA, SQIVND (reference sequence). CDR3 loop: CASRYRTGGDGYTF. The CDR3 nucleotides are TGTGCCAGTCGTTATAGGACAGGGGGCGATGGCTACACCTTC.

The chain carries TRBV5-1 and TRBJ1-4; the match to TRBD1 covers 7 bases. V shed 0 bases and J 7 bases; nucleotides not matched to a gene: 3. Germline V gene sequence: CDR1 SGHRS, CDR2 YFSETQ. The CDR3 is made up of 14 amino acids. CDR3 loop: CASSLGGGPEKLFF. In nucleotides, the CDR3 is TGCGCCAGCAGCTTGGGAGGGGGCCCTGAAAAACTGTTTTTT.

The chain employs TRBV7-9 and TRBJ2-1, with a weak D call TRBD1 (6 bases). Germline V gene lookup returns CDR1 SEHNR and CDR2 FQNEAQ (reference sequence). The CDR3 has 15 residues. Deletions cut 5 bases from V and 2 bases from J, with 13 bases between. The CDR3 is CASSPGGLPYNEQFF. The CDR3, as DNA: TGTGCCAGCAGCCCTGGGGGCTTGCCCTACAATGAGCAGTTCTTC.

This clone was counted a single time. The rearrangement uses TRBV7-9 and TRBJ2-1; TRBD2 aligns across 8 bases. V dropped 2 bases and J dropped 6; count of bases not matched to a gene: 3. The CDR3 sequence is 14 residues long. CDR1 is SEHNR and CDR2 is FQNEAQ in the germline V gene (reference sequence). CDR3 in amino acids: CASSLMGLVNEQFF. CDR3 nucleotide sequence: TGTGCCAGCAGCTTAATGGGACTAGTCAATGAGCAGTTCTTC.

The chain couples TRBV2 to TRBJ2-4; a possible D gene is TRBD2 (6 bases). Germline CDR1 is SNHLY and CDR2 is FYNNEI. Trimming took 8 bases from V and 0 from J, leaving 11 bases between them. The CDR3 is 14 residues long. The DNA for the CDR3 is TGTGCCAGCGGTAGCGGACTAGCCAAAAACATTCAGTACTTC. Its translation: CASGSGLAKNIQYF.

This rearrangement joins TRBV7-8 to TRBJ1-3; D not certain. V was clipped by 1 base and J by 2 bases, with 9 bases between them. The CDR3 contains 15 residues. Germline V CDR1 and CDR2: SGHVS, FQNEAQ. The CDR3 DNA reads TGTGCCAGCAGCTTAGTCACAGCCCCTGGAAACACCATATATTTT. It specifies CASSLVTAPGNTIYF.

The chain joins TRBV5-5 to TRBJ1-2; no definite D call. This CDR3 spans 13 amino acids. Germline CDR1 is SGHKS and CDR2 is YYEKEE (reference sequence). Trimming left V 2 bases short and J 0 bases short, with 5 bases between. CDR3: CASSFDPNYGYTF. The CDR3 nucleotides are TGTGCCAGCAGCTTCGACCCTAACTATGGCTACACCTTC.

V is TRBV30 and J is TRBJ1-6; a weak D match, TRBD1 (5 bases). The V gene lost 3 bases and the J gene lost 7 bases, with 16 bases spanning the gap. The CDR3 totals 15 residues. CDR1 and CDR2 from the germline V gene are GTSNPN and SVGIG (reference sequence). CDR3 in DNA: TGTGCCTGGAGGTGGAGGTGGGGGGAAAATTCACCCCTCCACTTT. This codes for CAWRWRWGENSPLHF. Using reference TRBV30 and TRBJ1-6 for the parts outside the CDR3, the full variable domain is SQTIHQWPATLVQPVGSPLSLECTVEGTSNPNLYWYRQAAGRGLQLLFYSVGIGQISSEVPQNLSASRPQDRQFILSSKKLLLSDSGFYLCAWRWRWGENSPLHFGNGTRLTVT.

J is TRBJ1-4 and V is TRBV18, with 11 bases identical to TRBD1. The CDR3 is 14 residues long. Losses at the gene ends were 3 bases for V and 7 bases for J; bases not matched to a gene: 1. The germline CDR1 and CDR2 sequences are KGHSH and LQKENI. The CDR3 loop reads CASSPGQGGEKLFF. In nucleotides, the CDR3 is TGTGCCAGCTCACCGGGACAGGGGGGTGAAAAACTGTTTTTT.

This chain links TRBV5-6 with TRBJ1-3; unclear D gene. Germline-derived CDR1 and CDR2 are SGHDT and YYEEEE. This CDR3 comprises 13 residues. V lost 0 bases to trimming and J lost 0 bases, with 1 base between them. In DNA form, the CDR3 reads TGTGCCAGCAGCTTGGGCTCTGGAAACACCATATATTTT. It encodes CASSLGSGNTIYF.

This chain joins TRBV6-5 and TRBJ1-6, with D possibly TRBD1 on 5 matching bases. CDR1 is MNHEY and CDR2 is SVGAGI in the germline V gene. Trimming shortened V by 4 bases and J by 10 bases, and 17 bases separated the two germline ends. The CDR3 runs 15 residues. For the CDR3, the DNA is TGTGCCAGCAGTTCGTCTCGGGGGGGTAGGTCACCCCTCCACTTT. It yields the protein CASSSSRGGRSPLHF.

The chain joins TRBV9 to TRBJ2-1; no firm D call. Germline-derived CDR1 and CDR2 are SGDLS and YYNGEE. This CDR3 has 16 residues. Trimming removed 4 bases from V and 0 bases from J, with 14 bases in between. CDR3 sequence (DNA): TGTGCCAGCAGCCTAACCTTAAGGAGCTCCTACAATGAGCAGTTCTTC. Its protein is CASSLTLRSSYNEQFF.

The CDR3 reads CASSPNMNTEAFF. The CDR3 bases are TGTGCCAGCTCACCAAACATGAACACTGAAGCTTTCTTT. The V gene is TRBV18, the J gene TRBJ1-1; no definite D call. V lost 2 bases to trimming and J lost 0 bases, with 4 bases between them. CDR3 length: 13 residues. Germline CDR1 KGHSH, CDR2 LQKENI.

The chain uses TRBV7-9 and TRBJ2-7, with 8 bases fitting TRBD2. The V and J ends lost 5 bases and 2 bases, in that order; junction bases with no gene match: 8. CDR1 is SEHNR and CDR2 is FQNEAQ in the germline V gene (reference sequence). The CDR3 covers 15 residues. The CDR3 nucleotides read TGTGCCAGCAGCCAGACCGGGGGGGCCGCCTACGAGCAGTACTTC. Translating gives CASSQTGGAAYEQYF.

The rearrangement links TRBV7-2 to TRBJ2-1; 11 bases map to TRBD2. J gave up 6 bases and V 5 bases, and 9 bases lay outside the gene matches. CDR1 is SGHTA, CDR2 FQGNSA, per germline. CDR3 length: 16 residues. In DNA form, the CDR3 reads TGTGCCAGCAGCCCGACGCTAGCGGGGGGCTTCAATGAGCAGTTCTTC. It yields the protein CASSPTLAGGFNEQFF.

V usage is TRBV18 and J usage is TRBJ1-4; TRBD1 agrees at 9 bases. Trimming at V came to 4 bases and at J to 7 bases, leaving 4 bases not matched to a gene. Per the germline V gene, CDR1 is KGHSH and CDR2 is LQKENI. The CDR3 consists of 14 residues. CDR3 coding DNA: TGTGCCAGCTCACAGGGACAGGGCTCTGAAAAACTGTTTTTT. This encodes CASSQGQGSEKLFF.

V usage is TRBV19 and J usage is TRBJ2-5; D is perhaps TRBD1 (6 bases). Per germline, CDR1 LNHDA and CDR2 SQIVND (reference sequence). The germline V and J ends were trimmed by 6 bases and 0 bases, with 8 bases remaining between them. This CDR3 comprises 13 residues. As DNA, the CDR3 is TGTGCCAGTAGCGGACAGCACCAAGAGACCCAGTACTTC. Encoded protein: CASSGQHQETQYF. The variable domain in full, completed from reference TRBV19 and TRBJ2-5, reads DGGITQSPKYLFRKEGQNVTLSCEQNLNHDAMYWYRQDPGQGLRLIYYSQIVNDFQKGDIAEGYSVSREKKESFPLTVTSAQKNPTAFYLCASSGQHQETQYFGPGTRLLVL.

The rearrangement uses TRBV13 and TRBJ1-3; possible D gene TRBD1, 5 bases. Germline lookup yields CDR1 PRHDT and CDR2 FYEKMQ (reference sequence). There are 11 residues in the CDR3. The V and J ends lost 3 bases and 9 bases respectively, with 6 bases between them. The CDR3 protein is CASSLGPTIYF. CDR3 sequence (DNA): TGTGCCAGCAGCTTGGGGCCCACCATATATTTT.

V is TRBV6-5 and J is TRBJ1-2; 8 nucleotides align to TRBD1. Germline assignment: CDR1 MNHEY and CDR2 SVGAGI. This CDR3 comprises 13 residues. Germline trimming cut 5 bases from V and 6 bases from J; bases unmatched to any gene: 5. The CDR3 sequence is CASSIDRGNGYTF. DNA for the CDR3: TGTGCCAGCAGTATTGACAGGGGTAATGGCTACACCTTC.

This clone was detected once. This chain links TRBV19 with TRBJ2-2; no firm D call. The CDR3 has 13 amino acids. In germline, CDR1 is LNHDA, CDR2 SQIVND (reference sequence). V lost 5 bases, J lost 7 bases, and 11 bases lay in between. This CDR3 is CASSPHTDGELFF. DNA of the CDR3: TGTGCCAGTAGTCCCCATACGGACGGGGAGCTGTTTTTT.

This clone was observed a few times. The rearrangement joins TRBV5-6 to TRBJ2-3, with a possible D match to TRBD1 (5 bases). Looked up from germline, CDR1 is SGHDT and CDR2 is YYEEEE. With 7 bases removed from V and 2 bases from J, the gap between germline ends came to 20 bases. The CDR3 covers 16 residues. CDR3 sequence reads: CASLTARSLTTDTQYF. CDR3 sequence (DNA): TGTGCCAGCCTGACAGCCCGGAGTTTGACCACAGATACGCAGTATTTT.

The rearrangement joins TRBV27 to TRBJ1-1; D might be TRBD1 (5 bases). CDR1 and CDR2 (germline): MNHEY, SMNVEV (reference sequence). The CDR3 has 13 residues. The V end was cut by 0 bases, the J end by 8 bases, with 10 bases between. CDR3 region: CASSLSVRGEAFF. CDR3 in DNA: TGTGCCAGCAGTTTATCTGTACGGGGGGAAGCTTTCTTT.

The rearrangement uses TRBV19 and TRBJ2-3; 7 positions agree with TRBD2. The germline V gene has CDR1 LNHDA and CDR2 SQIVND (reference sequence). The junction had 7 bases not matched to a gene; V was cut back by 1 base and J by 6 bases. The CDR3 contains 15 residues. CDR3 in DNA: TGTGCCAGTAGTATAGGAGCGGGGCCCAGGGATACGCAGTATTTT. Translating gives CASSIGAGPRDTQYF.

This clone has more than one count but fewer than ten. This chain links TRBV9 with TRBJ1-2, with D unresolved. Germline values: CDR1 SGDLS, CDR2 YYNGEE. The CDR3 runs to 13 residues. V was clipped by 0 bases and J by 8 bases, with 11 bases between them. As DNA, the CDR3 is TGTGCCAGCAGCGTAGATGGTTTAGGGGGCTACACCTTC. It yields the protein CASSVDGLGGYTF.

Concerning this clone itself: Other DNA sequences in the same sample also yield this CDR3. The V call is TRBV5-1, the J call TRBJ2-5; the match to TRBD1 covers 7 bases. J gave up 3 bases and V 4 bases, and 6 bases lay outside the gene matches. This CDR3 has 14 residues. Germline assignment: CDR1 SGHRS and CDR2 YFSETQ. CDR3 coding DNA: TGCGCCAGCAGCCGACAGGGTCGGGAAGAGACCCAGTACTTC. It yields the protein CASSRQGREETQYF.

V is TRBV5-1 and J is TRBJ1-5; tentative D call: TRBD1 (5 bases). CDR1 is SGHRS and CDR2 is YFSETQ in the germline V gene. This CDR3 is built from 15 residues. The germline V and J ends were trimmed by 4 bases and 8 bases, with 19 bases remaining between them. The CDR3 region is CASSPGTGPSEPQHF. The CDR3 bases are TGCGCCAGCAGCCCTGGCACAGGCCCTAGTGAGCCCCAGCATTTT.